One T cell receptor (beta chain) is described in this entry. Sequenced by immunoSEQ multiplex PCR; TCRdb stores in-frame clones only, minus some. The table includes tens of thousands of clones, about four fifths detected once. Blood sampling took place at baseline, cycle 4 day 1, and cycle 7 day 1. The data belong to a study of OX40 agonist ivuxolimab in advanced cancers. The germline CDR1 and CDR2 sequences are SGHAT and FQNNGV. With 3 bases removed from V and 13 bases from J, the gap between germline ends came to 14 bases. The CDR3 loop spans 12 amino acids. The source was CD4+ or CD8+ T cells sorted from blood, collected in a trial of the OX40 agonist ivuxolimab. This sequence originates from an adult with an advanced solid tumor such as melanoma, head and neck, liver or kidney cancer. The chain has TRBV11-2 and TRBJ2-3; no clear D. The DNA for the CDR3 is TGTGCCAGCAGCTTTGATAGGCTAGTGGAGTATTTT. This translates into CASSFDRLVEYF.